Each of the 22 T cell receptor beta chains below was sequenced from the same sample in a study of shared clonotypes between healthy human individuals. Here immunoSEQ multiplex PCR was the method, and the copy in TCRdb shows in-frame clones only, minus some. The data show more than 2 million clones, approximately 95% seen once. The sample taken for sequencing was naive CD4+ T cells sorted from blood. Subset defined: CD45RA+ positively selected. The receptors stem from a man younger than 30 in good health.

Remarks on this clone: The sample carries other DNA sequences with the same CDR3. The chain couples TRBV5-1 to TRBJ1-4; 7 nucleotides match TRBD1. The trim removed 0 bases at V and 5 bases at J, leaving 7 bases unmatched. Germline V lookup: CDR1 SGHRS, CDR2 YFSETQ. The CDR3 has 16 residues. As DNA, the CDR3 is TGCGCCAGCAGCTTGGAGGGGGACAGACTAAATGAAAAACTGTTTTTT. Amino acids: CASSLEGDRLNEKLFF.

The chain links TRBV10-3 to TRBJ2-3; D is perhaps TRBD2 (5 bases). The germline V gene encodes CDR1 ENHRY and CDR2 SYGVKD. The V gene lost 4 bases and the J gene lost 4 bases, with 6 bases spanning the gap. This CDR3 has 12 amino acids. The CDR3 bases are TGTGCCATCAGTGGGGAGCCAGATACGCAGTATTTT. As protein: CAISGEPDTQYF.

Comment on this clone: The sample carries other DNA sequences with the same CDR3. This rearrangement joins TRBV19 to TRBJ2-7; D is possibly TRBD1 (6 bases). Trimming stripped 0 bases from V and 2 bases from J, with 8 bases between. The CDR3 is 14 amino acids. Germline CDR1 is LNHDA and CDR2 is SQIVND (reference sequence). The CDR3 reads CASSIDRGAYEQYF. The CDR3 DNA follows: TGTGCCAGTAGTATAGACAGGGGAGCCTACGAGCAGTACTTC.

J is TRBJ1-4 and V is TRBV7-6; possibly TRBD1 for D (6 bases). This CDR3 has 15 amino acids. Trimming shortened V by 1 base and J by 4 bases, and 10 bases separated the two germline ends. Germline CDR1 SGHVS, CDR2 FNYEAQ. CDR3 sequence reads: CASSLGGRVNEKLFF. The CDR3 nucleotides are TGTGCCAGCAGCTTAGGGGGGCGGGTTAATGAAAAACTGTTTTTT. Supplemented by reference TRBV7-6 and TRBJ1-4, the full variable domain reads GAGVSQSPRYKVTKRGQDVALRCDPISGHVSLYWYRQALGQGPEFLTYFNYEAQQDKSGLPNDRFSAERPEGSISTLTIQRTEQRDSAMYRCASSLGGRVNEKLFFGSGTQLSVL.

As concerns this clone: Other DNA sequences of this sample code for an identical CDR3. The chain has TRBV6-1 and TRBJ2-7; a weak D match, TRBD1 (6 bases). CDR3 length: 13 residues. Germline lookup yields CDR1 MNHNS and CDR2 SASEGT. The V end lost 5 bases, the J end lost 1 base, and 9 bases lay between the germline ends. Here the CDR3 reads CASSRDTSYEQYF. In DNA form, the CDR3 reads TGTGCCAGCAGTCGGGACACTTCCTACGAGCAGTACTTC.

The chain is built from TRBV19 and TRBJ2-1; 13 positions match TRBD2. V dropped 8 bases and J dropped 10; count of bases not matched to a gene: 11. Germline CDR1 LNHDA, CDR2 SQIVND (reference sequence). This CDR3 spans 15 amino acids. The CDR3 protein is CASHPGLAGADEQFF. The CDR3 bases are TGTGCCAGTCACCCCGGACTAGCGGGAGCGGACGAGCAGTTCTTC.

The chain couples TRBV11-1 to TRBJ2-2, with D perhaps TRBD2 (6 bases). CDR3 length equals 13 residues. CDR1 and CDR2 from the germline V gene are SGHAT and FQDESV (reference sequence). V was clipped by 1 base and J by 8 bases, with 8 bases between them. DNA of the CDR3: TGTGCCAGCAGCTTAGGACTAGATGGGGAGCTGTTTTTT. Translating it yields CASSLGLDGELFF.

The CDR3 DNA sequence: TGTGCCACCAGCATCGGGTTCTACTACGAGCAGTACTTC. Protein sequence: CATSIGFYYEQYF. The chain is built from TRBV15 and TRBJ2-7; D remains ambiguous. Germline CDR1 reads LNHNV; CDR2 reads YYDKDF (reference sequence). Trimming left V 4 bases short and J 3 bases short, with 10 bases between. The CDR3 runs 13 residues.

This clone was counted a few times. The chain is built from TRBV5-1 and TRBJ1-1, with D possibly matching TRBD1 (6 bases). This CDR3 region has 16 residues. Germline CDR1 and CDR2: SGHRS and YFSETQ. Trimming pared 0 bases from V and 11 bases from J, leaving 23 bases between. The CDR3 coding sequence is TGCGCCAGCAGCTTGGGGGGTGTGGGGACACCACATCAGGCTTTCTTT. As protein: CASSLGGVGTPHQAFF.

V gene TRBV30 combines with J gene TRBJ1-1, with a possible D match to TRBD1 (6 bases). The germline gives CDR1 GTSNPN, CDR2 SVGIG (reference sequence). The CDR3 length is 12 residues. V was clipped by 4 bases and J by 7 bases, with 13 bases between them. The chain's CDR3 is CAWTVGQFEAFF. The DNA for the CDR3 is TGTGCCTGGACGGTAGGACAGTTTGAAGCTTTCTTT.

The rearrangement uses TRBV6-5 and TRBJ2-3, with 7 bases fitting TRBD1. V lost 4 bases, J lost 6 bases, and 10 bases stayed unmatched. The germline V gene encodes CDR1 MNHEY and CDR2 SVGAGI. This CDR3 is 15 amino acids long. The CDR3 DNA reads as TGTGCCAGCAGTTCCGAAACGGACAGGTCGGATACGCAGTATTTT. Encoded protein: CASSSETDRSDTQYF.

This clone has just one count. The chain recombines TRBV7-2 with TRBJ1-3, with D perhaps TRBD1 (6 bases). V gave up 1 base and J gave up 1 base, with 11 bases separating them. Germline V gene lookup returns CDR1 SGHTA and CDR2 FQGNSA. The CDR3 is 16 residues long. CDR3 nucleotide sequence: TGTGCCAGCAGCTTAGAACCGGGGGCGTCTGGAAACACCATATATTTT. Translating it yields CASSLEPGASGNTIYF.

V usage is TRBV5-1 and J usage is TRBJ1-1, with a possible D match to TRBD1 (6 bases). Trimming shortened V by 3 bases and J by 1 base, and 13 bases separated the two germline ends. CDR3 size: 15 residues. From germline, CDR1 is SGHRS and CDR2 YFSETQ. The DNA of the CDR3 is TGCGCCAGCAGCTACAAGGGGGGTGGGAACACTGAAGCTTTCTTT. Its protein is CASSYKGGGNTEAFF.

V usage is TRBV4-1 and J usage is TRBJ1-6, with D hard to call. The CDR3 extends over 13 amino acids. Trimming stripped 3 bases from V and 9 bases from J, with 9 bases between. Germline assignment: CDR1 MGHRA and CDR2 YSYEKL. The CDR3 DNA reads as TGCGCCAGCAGCCAGCAACAGAGTTCACCCCTCCACTTT. This gives the protein CASSQQQSSPLHF.

V gene TRBV30 combines with J gene TRBJ1-1; D is undetermined. The CDR3 sequence is 13 residues long. The germline V gene has CDR1 GTSNPN and CDR2 SVGIG (reference sequence). Trimming removed 1 base from V and 1 base from J, with 7 bases in between. The CDR3 nucleotides are TGTGCCTGGAGTGCCAGACAGAACACTGAAGCTTTCTTT. This encodes CAWSARQNTEAFF. The full variable domain, in which reference TRBV30 and TRBJ1-1 provide the parts outside the CDR3, is SQTIHQWPATLVQPVGSPLSLECTVEGTSNPNLYWYRQAAGRGLQLLFYSVGIGQISSEVPQNLSASRPQDRQFILSSKKLLLSDSGFYLCAWSARQNTEAFFGQGTRLTVV.

The J gene is TRBJ1-2, the V gene TRBV6-6, with a weak D call TRBD1 (6 bases). CDR1 is MNHNY and CDR2 is SVGAGI in the germline V gene (reference sequence). CDR3 length: 15 residues. V was shortened by 7 bases and J by 1 base, with 16 bases between the two germline ends. The CDR3 protein is CASNRDINLNYGYTF. Here the CDR3 DNA reads TGTGCCAGCAACAGGGACATAAACCTTAACTATGGCTACACCTTC.

This clone was recorded only once. This chain joins TRBV9 and TRBJ1-6; D perhaps matches TRBD1 (5 bases). Germline CDR1 is SGDLS and CDR2 is YYNGEE. The CDR3 runs to 16 residues. V lost 3 bases, J lost 9 bases, and 19 bases lay in between. The CDR3 DNA follows: TGTGCCAGCAGCGGACTGGGGACGCCTGGGAGTTCACCCCTCCACTTT. Its protein is CASSGLGTPGSSPLHF. Based on the CDR3 plus reference TRBV9 and TRBJ1-6, the full variable domain is DSGVTQTPKHLITATGQRVTLRCSPRSGDLSVYWYQQSLDQGLQFLIQYYNGEERAKGNILERFSAQQFPDLHSELNLSSLELGDSALYFCASSGLGTPGSSPLHFGNGTRLTVT.

This chain connects TRBV6-6 to TRBJ1-1; D unclear. There are 14 residues in the CDR3. CDR1 MNHNY and CDR2 SVGAGI come from the germline V gene (reference sequence). Trimming pared 1 base from V and 7 bases from J, leaving 13 bases between. The CDR3 here is CASSYYSPSSEAFF. DNA of the CDR3: TGTGCCAGCAGTTACTATTCGCCCTCGAGTGAAGCTTTCTTT.

This chain uses TRBV5-1 with TRBJ2-7; TRBD2 aligns across 8 bases. The trim removed 2 bases at V and 2 bases at J, leaving 9 bases unmatched. The CDR3 runs 16 residues. The germline gives CDR1 SGHRS, CDR2 YFSETQ. The CDR3 nucleotides are TGCGCCAGCAGCTTCACAGTAGCGGGGTTAGCCTACGAGCAGTACTTC. This encodes CASSFTVAGLAYEQYF.

Of note for this clone: Different DNA sequences within this sample yield the same CDR3. J is TRBJ2-6 and V is TRBV6-5, with a tentative D call TRBD1 (6 bases). Germline-derived CDR1 and CDR2 are MNHEY and SVGAGI. Between the trimmed V and J ends, which lost 5 bases and 1 base, there was a span of 6 bases. CDR3 length: 14 amino acids. The CDR3 loop is CASSTGSGANVLTF. In DNA form, the CDR3 reads TGTGCCAGCAGTACAGGGTCTGGGGCCAACGTCCTGACTTTC.

The rearrangement links TRBV6-5 to TRBJ1-1; D might be TRBD1 (6 bases). The CDR3 runs to 14 residues. Trimming left V 2 bases short and J 1 base short, with 8 bases between. Germline-derived CDR1 and CDR2 are MNHEY and SVGAGI. The CDR3: CASSYTQGNTEAFF. The CDR3 region has the DNA TGTGCCAGCAGTTACACACAGGGGAACACTGAAGCTTTCTTT.

The V gene is TRBV18, the J gene TRBJ1-5; 7 positions match TRBD1. Germline V gene lookup returns CDR1 KGHSH and CDR2 LQKENI. V was clipped by 4 bases and J by 5 bases; unmatched bases: 14. This CDR3 comprises 17 residues. The chain's CDR3 is CASSRQSTGLQDQPQHF. CDR3 DNA: TGTGCCAGCTCACGTCAGTCGACAGGGCTGCAGGATCAGCCCCAGCATTTT.